This T cell receptor (beta chain) appears in the sequencing data of a study of T cells in Graves' hyperthyroidism and ophthalmopathy. Trimming stripped 6 bases from V and 4 bases from J, with 16 bases between. The CDR3 length is 15 residues. Germline V lookup: CDR1 LNHDA, CDR2 SQIVND (reference sequence). Amplified regions were TCR beta CDR3 sequences from RNA transcripts. The HTBI primer set served for first-round RT-PCR of the TCR CDR3. TCRdb processed the multiplex PCR reads anew with MiXCR; each CDR3 protein has one entry. The repertoire holds fewer than 700,000 distinct CDR3 sequences, with roughly 15% as singletons.

This rearrangement joins TRBV19 to TRBJ1-5; TRBD1 might be the D (6 bases). The TCR was taken from a young woman with Graves' ophthalmopathy. The sequencing sample was made of blood. CDR3 amino acids: CASRLGTPLNQPQHF. DNA for the CDR3: TGTGCCAGTAGACTTGGGACACCTCTGAATCAGCCCCAGCATTTT.